The 22 T cell receptor beta chains below come from one sample, sequenced in a study of T cells in Graves' hyperthyroidism and ophthalmopathy. TCR beta CDR3 region amplification was performed from RNA transcripts. With the HTBI primer set, the TCR CDR3 went through a first round of RT-PCR. From the multiplex PCR reads, TCRdb called clonotypes with MiXCR, one entry per CDR3 protein. The sample lists around 350,000 distinct CDR3 sequences, approximately 14% seen once, with around 19% in the top ten. The material sequenced was blood. These receptors all come from a woman aged 30 to 39 with Graves' ophthalmopathy.

Concerning this clonotype: A much larger clone differs by one base, so this may be a read error. The V and J genes are TRBV2 and TRBJ2-1; 13 nucleotides match TRBD2. Germline CDR1 reads SNHLY; CDR2 reads FYNNEI. The CDR3 is 17 amino acids. Trimming cost V 6 bases and J 5 bases; bases outside gene matches: 10. CDR3 bases: TGTGCCAGCAGCCGCGGTGGGGGACTAGCGGGACACAATGAGCAGTTCTTC. Translated: CASSRGGGLAGHNEQFF.

This clonotype was recorded at least ten times. V and J are TRBV6-1 and TRBJ1-5; perhaps TRBD1 as D (5 bases). CDR3 length: 13 amino acids. The V and J ends lost 3 bases and 7 bases respectively, with 10 bases between them. CDR1 is MNHNS, CDR2 SASEGT, per germline. DNA for the CDR3: TGTGCCAGCAGTGACAGGGTGCAACAGCCCCAGCATTTT. Residues: CASSDRVQQPQHF.

At least ten counts were recorded for this clonotype. The chain recombines TRBV6-1 with TRBJ2-6; TRBD1 matches 10 bases. The trim removed 3 bases at V and 0 bases at J, leaving 8 bases unmatched. This CDR3 region has 19 residues. CDR1 is MNHNS and CDR2 is SASEGT in the germline V gene. For the CDR3, the DNA is TGTGCCAGCAGTGACCGGGACAGGGGCCTCTCCTCTGGGGCCAACGTCCTGACTTTC. Residues: CASSDRDRGLSSGANVLTF.

This clonotype was seen many times. The genes are TRBV13 and TRBJ2-7; D is unresolved. The germline V and J ends were trimmed by 5 bases and 4 bases, with 12 bases remaining between them. The germline gives CDR1 PRHDT, CDR2 FYEKMQ (reference sequence). This CDR3 contains 13 residues. DNA for the CDR3: TGTGCCAGCAGCCACCCCCCGAAGTACGAGCAGTACTTC. Its translation: CASSHPPKYEQYF.

This clonotype was detected ten times or more. The CDR3 reads CASSSWTGTDTQYF. The CDR3 nucleotides are TGTGCCAGCAGCTCCTGGACGGGGACAGATACGCAGTATTTT. This chain joins TRBV7-2 and TRBJ2-3; D is perhaps TRBD2 (5 bases). This CDR3 comprises 14 residues. Germline-derived CDR1 and CDR2 are SGHTA and FQGNSA. V was shortened by 4 bases and J by 3 bases, with 11 bases between the two germline ends.

This clonotype has a count of ten or more. The rearrangement links TRBV13 to TRBJ1-1, with unresolved D. The CDR3 length is 16 residues. V lost 2 bases to trimming and J lost 3 bases, with 16 bases between them. Germline V gene data show CDR1 as PRHDT and CDR2 as FYEKMQ (reference sequence). The CDR3 spells CASSLKVAEPDTEAFF. The CDR3 DNA is TGTGCCAGCAGCTTAAAAGTCGCCGAGCCGGACACTGAAGCTTTCTTT.

This clonotype was recorded at least ten times. V and J are TRBV5-1 and TRBJ2-3; D remains ambiguous. V was shortened by 2 bases and J by 4 bases, with 11 bases between the two germline ends. CDR1 and CDR2 from the germline V gene are SGHRS and YFSETQ. CDR3 length equals 14 residues. The CDR3 reads CASSFRTNPDTQYF. The CDR3, as DNA: TGCGCCAGCAGCTTTAGGACGAACCCAGATACGCAGTATTTT.

To note about this clonotype: A much larger clone differs from this one at a single base, so this may be a read error. The rearrangement joins TRBV7-9 to TRBJ1-2, with D tentatively TRBD1 (6 bases). This CDR3 comprises 14 residues. V was cut by 4 bases and J by 4 bases, with 13 bases left in between. Germline V lookup: CDR1 SEHNR, CDR2 FQNEAQ (reference sequence). In DNA, the CDR3 is TGTGCCAGCAGCTCCTTGGACAGAAGCTATGGCTACACCTTC. Residues: CASSSLDRSYGYTF.

There are many counts of this clonotype. This sequence joins TRBV3-1 and TRBJ2-3, with D hard to call. Deletions cut 1 base from V and 6 bases from J, with 8 bases between. The CDR3 sequence is 13 residues long. Germline-derived CDR1 and CDR2 are LGHDT and YNNKEL (reference sequence). In DNA form, the CDR3 reads TGTGCCAGCAGCCAAGTTTTAGGGGATACGCAGTATTTT. This codes for CASSQVLGDTQYF.

This clonotype has a count of ten or more. The J gene is TRBJ1-1, the V gene TRBV7-3, with a weak D call TRBD1 (5 bases). Per germline, CDR1 SGHTA and CDR2 FQGTGA. V was trimmed by 5 bases and J by 8 bases, leaving 18 bases between them. The CDR3 loop spans 14 amino acids. CDR3 nucleotide sequence: TGTGCCAGCAGCCTTAAACCGGGACCGAAAGAAGCTTTCTTT. This translates into CASSLKPGPKEAFF.

This clonotype has more than one count but fewer than ten. The chain uses TRBV4-2 and TRBJ2-1; the D is unclear. CDR1 and CDR2 from the germline V gene are LGHNA and YNFKEQ. The CDR3 runs 14 residues. The V end lost 1 base, the J end lost 6 bases, and 10 bases lay between the germline ends. The CDR3 reads CASSQVGFLNEQFF. CDR3 nucleotides: TGTGCCAGCAGCCAAGTCGGGTTTCTCAATGAGCAGTTCTTC.

This clonotype has just a few counts. This sequence joins TRBV19 and TRBJ2-7; possible D gene TRBD1, 6 bases. Trimming cost V 4 bases and J 2 bases, with 15 bases left between them. Germline CDR1 LNHDA, CDR2 SQIVND (reference sequence). This CDR3 is 15 amino acids long. The CDR3 sequence: CASSKPGQRTYEQYF. Written as DNA, the CDR3 is TGTGCCAGTAGTAAACCCGGACAGAGGACCTACGAGCAGTACTTC. Together with reference TRBV19 and TRBJ2-7, the CDR3 gives the full variable domain: DGGITQSPKYLFRKEGQNVTLSCEQNLNHDAMYWYRQDPGQGLRLIYYSQIVNDFQKGDIAEGYSVSREKKESFPLTVTSAQKNPTAFYLCASSKPGQRTYEQYFGPGTRLTVT.

V and J are TRBV19 and TRBJ1-2; a weak D match, TRBD1 (6 bases). Germline-derived CDR1 and CDR2 are LNHDA and SQIVND (reference sequence). This CDR3 has 16 residues. Trimming left V 6 bases short and J 4 bases short, with 21 bases between. CDR3 sequence reads: CASRGSSTGYFYGYTF. The CDR3 DNA follows: TGTGCCAGTAGGGGGTCTTCTACAGGGTATTTCTATGGCTACACCTTC.

In this sample, this clonotype turned up many times. The chain uses TRBV2 and TRBJ2-5, with a tentative D call TRBD2 (5 bases). Trimming shortened V by 3 bases and J by 3 bases, and 8 bases separated the two germline ends. CDR3 length: 13 residues. CDR1 and CDR2 from the germline V gene are SNHLY and FYNNEI. The DNA of the CDR3 is TGTGCCAGCAGTGAGCGGGCTGAAGAGACCCAGTACTTC. Translating it yields CASSERAEETQYF.

Many counts were recorded for this clonotype. The chain links TRBV12-3 or TRBV12-4 to TRBJ2-5; D is perhaps TRBD1 (6 bases). This CDR3 has 14 residues. V lost 6 bases, J lost 5 bases, and 16 bases lay in between. CDR3 sequence reads: CASSPQGSGETQYF. DNA of the CDR3: TGTGCCAGCAGCCCTCAGGGGTCCGGGGAGACCCAGTACTTC.

The table lists this clonotype with many counts. The chain links TRBV20-1 to TRBJ2-7, with 7 bases aligning to TRBD2. The V gene's germline CDR1 is DFQATT and CDR2 SNEGSKA (reference sequence). The CDR3 covers 14 residues. The trim removed 1 base at V and 2 bases at J, leaving 5 bases unmatched. The CDR3 loop is CSARVGGGAYEQYF. CDR3 nucleotides: TGCAGTGCTAGAGTGGGCGGGGGAGCCTACGAGCAGTACTTC.

This clonotype showed up just a few times. The rearrangement joins TRBV24-1 to TRBJ2-1, with D possibly matching TRBD2 (6 bases). This CDR3 has 23 residues. Between the trimmed V and J ends, which lost 5 bases and 5 bases, there was a span of 39 bases. The V gene's germline CDR1 is KGHDR and CDR2 SFDVKD. Here the CDR3 reads CATSARTKTLGGPWSGRNNEQFF. In DNA form, the CDR3 reads TGTGCCACCAGTGCGCGGACGAAGACCCTGGGGGGTCCGTGGTCTGGGAGGAACAATGAGCAGTTCTTC.

The chain combines TRBV7-3 with TRBJ2-6; D gene uncertain. CDR3 length: 17 residues. Germline lookup yields CDR1 SGHTA and CDR2 FQGTGA. Trimming pared 1 base from V and 0 bases from J, leaving 10 bases between. The CDR3 bases are TGTGCCAGCAGCTTAAACTTATGGGGCTCTGGGGCCAACGTCCTGACTTTC. This gives the protein CASSLNLWGSGANVLTF.

Ten or more counts support this clonotype. V and J are TRBV11-3 and TRBJ2-2; 8 nucleotides line up with TRBD1. The germline gives CDR1 SGHNT, CDR2 YENEEA. Unmatched junction bases numbered 7, after V lost 3 bases and J lost 7 bases. CDR3 length: 15 amino acids. The CDR3 nucleotides read TGTGCCAGCAGCTTTTTAGGACAGGGACTCGGGGAGCTGTTTTTT. This codes for CASSFLGQGLGELFF.

This clonotype appeared many times. The V call is TRBV11-3, the J call TRBJ2-7; perhaps TRBD2 as D (6 bases). CDR3 length equals 14 residues. Germline V CDR1 and CDR2: SGHNT, YENEEA. The V and J ends lost 2 bases and 7 bases respectively, with 15 bases between them. CDR3 protein: CASSLPGLISEQYF. In DNA, the CDR3 is TGTGCCAGCAGCTTACCCGGACTAATAAGTGAGCAGTACTTC.

The chain employs TRBV6-1 and TRBJ1-1; D is possibly TRBD1 (6 bases). Per the germline V gene, CDR1 is MNHNS and CDR2 is SASEGT. V lost 5 bases and J lost 5, with 18 bases in between. The CDR3 totals 15 residues. The CDR3 protein is CASSPEGGLGTEAFF. CDR3 sequence (DNA): TGTGCCAGCAGTCCCGAAGGGGGGTTAGGGACTGAAGCTTTCTTT.

This clonotype was recorded many times. The CDR3, as DNA: TGTGCCAGCGGCCCGGAGGGGCAGTATTTT. Translation gives CASGPEGQYF. This chain joins TRBV7-6 and TRBJ2-3, with D perhaps TRBD2 (6 bases). The CDR3 has 10 amino acids. CDR1 SGHVS and CDR2 FNYEAQ come from the germline V gene. V shed 8 bases and J shed 11 bases, with 11 bases lying between them.